This T cell receptor (beta chain) is from a study of blood T cell repertoires in COVID-19. On the study more broadly: The United States, Italy and Spain supplied acute and convalescent COVID-19 samples. In each case, the material was cDNA or gDNA derived from T cells, B-cell-depleted T cells, or PBMCs.

Methods used by the authors: For nucleated cells, counts were estimated from reference gene primer amplification. Assay used: immunoSEQ multiplex PCR; TCRdb lists only in-frame clones, some missing. The DNA gave D and trimming, while V, J and clone size come from that table. Here the sample spans some 700,000 clones, around 90% being singletons. The germline gives CDR1 SQVTM, CDR2 ANQGSEA. The CDR3 runs 15 residues. Trimming pared 1 base from V and 4 bases from J, leaving 16 bases between. Sequences were obtained from peripheral blood. The chain is built from TRBV29-1 and TRBJ1-2, with D unresolved. The sequence came from a young woman with acute or convalescent COVID-19. CDR3 region: CSVEGPSAGIYGYTF. The CDR3 DNA reads TGCAGCGTTGAAGGCCCCTCCGCGGGGATCTATGGCTACACCTTC. Together with reference TRBV29-1 and TRBJ1-2, the CDR3 gives the full variable domain: SAVISQKPSRDICQRGTSLTIQCQVDSQVTMMFWYRQQPGQSLTLIATANQGSEATYESGFVIDKFPISRPNLTFSTLTVSNMSPEDSSIYLCSVEGPSAGIYGYTFGSGTRLTVV.